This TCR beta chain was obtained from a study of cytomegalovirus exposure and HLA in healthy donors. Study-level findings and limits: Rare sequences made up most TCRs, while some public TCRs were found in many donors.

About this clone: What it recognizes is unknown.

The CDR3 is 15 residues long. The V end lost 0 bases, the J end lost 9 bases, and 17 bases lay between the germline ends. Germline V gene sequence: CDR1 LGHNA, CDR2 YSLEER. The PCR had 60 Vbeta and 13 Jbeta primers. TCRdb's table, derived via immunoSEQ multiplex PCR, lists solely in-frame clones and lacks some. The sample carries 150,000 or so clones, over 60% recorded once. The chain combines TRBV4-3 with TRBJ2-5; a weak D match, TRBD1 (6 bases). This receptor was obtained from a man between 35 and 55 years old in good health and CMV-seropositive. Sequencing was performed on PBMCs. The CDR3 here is CASSQDRGPPEAQYF. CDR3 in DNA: TGCGCCAGCAGCCAAGACAGGGGCCCACCGGAGGCCCAGTACTTC.